These 2 T cell receptor beta chains came from one sample sequenced in a study of cytomegalovirus exposure and HLA in healthy donors. In the PCR, 60 Vbeta and 13 Jbeta primers were used. Sequencing used immunoSEQ multiplex PCR; TCRdb keeps in-frame clones, though not all of them. The sample comprises fewer than 200,000 clones, 80% to 85% of which are singletons, and 1.5% to 2% rests with the top ten. Sequencing input: PBMCs. The source is a woman between 18 and 29 years old in good health and CMV-seronegative.

The genes are TRBV5-5 and TRBJ1-2; D gene ambiguous. CDR3 length equals 13 residues. The V gene lost 4 bases and the J gene lost 8 bases, with 15 bases spanning the gap. Germline CDR1 is SGHKS and CDR2 is YYEKEE (reference sequence). The CDR3 here is CASSVDGEGGYTF. Here the CDR3 DNA reads TGTGCCAGCAGCGTGGACGGAGAAGGAGGCTACACCTTC.

V is TRBV6-5 and J is TRBJ2-7, with TRBD2 matching 8 bases. With 0 bases clipped from V and 7 bases from J, the junction kept 8 bases outside the gene matches. Germline CDR1 MNHEY, CDR2 SVGAGI. The CDR3 has 15 residues. CDR3 sequence reads: CASSYSGGRIREQYF. The CDR3, as DNA: TGTGCCAGCAGTTACTCGGGCGGGAGGATTAGGGAGCAGTACTTC.